The next 4 T cell receptor beta chains were all read from a single sample in a study of T cells in localized non-small cell lung cancer. TCRdb's copy holds only in-frame clones and misses some; the assay was immunoSEQ multiplex PCR. This sample has a few thousand clones, with 15% to 20% found just once. The material sequenced was lung tumor tissue, taken before any cancer treatment. The receptors here all came from a woman aged 40-75 years with stage II lung adenocarcinoma.

This clone was picked up a small number of times. The rearrangement links TRBV18 to TRBJ1-5; 9 positions match TRBD1. J gave up 10 bases and V 0 bases, and 10 bases lay outside the gene matches. The CDR3 spans 16 residues. Germline loops: CDR1 KGHSH, CDR2 LQKENI. The chain's CDR3 is CASSPPGLGQGNPQHF. The CDR3 DNA reads as TGTGCCAGCTCACCACCGGGGTTGGGACAGGGAAACCCCCAGCATTTT.

The rearrangement joins TRBV9 to TRBJ1-6, with D tentatively TRBD1 (5 bases). The germline gives CDR1 SGDLS, CDR2 YYNGEE. This CDR3 spans 14 amino acids. Trimming took off 0 bases at V and 7 bases at J, with 8 bases between the two ends. As DNA, the CDR3 is TGTGCCAGCAGCGTAGGAGGGGAGAATTCACCCCTCCACTTT. Amino acids: CASSVGGENSPLHF. The variable domain in full, with the rest retrieved from reference TRBV9 and TRBJ1-6, is DSGVTQTPKHLITATGQRVTLRCSPRSGDLSVYWYQQSLDQGLQFLIQYYNGEERAKGNILERFSAQQFPDLHSELNLSSLELGDSALYFCASSVGGENSPLHFGNGTRLTVT.

This clone was seen more than once but under ten times. This sequence joins TRBV29-1 and TRBJ2-1, with TRBD2 matching 10 bases. The CDR3 spans 14 residues. The V and J ends lost 5 bases and 4 bases, in that order; junction bases with no gene match: 5. Germline V gene data show CDR1 as SQVTM and CDR2 as ANQGSEA. This CDR3 reads CSVRERGGYNEQFF. CDR3 DNA sequence: TGCAGCGTTCGAGAGCGGGGGGGATACAATGAGCAGTTCTTC.

The table lists this clone with a few counts. This chain links TRBV4-1 with TRBJ1-6; 8 nucleotides line up with TRBD1. J gave up 0 bases and V 3 bases, and 13 bases lay outside the gene matches. The CDR3 is 20 residues long. CDR1 and CDR2 (germline): MGHRA, YSYEKL. As DNA, the CDR3 is TGCGCCAGCAGCCATGGGACAGGTGGGGTCGGGAGCTCCTATAATTCACCCCTCCACTTT. Encoded protein: CASSHGTGGVGSSYNSPLHF.